A selection of T cell receptor beta chains follows, all from one sample in a study of shared T cell receptors in the human thymus. Some clones are missing from TCRdb's copy, which holds only in-frame ones; the method was immunoSEQ multiplex PCR. The sample has 550,000 to 800,000 clones; 70% to 90% are singletons. These data were also filed under a second study, of human thymus T cells.

The sample taken for sequencing was thymocytes. These receptors all stem from a girl less than two years old with a congenital heart defect. The CDR3 runs from the conserved cysteine through the conserved F or W. The order of the fields is D gene, V gene, clone size, J gene, CDR3 DNA, CDR3 protein. The D gene is left open where the match is weak. Clone size, where shown, is once, few, many, or a class for clones that have expanded.

d_gene: NA
v_gene: TRBV15
abundance: once
j_gene: TRBJ1-6
CDR3nt: TGTGCCACCAGTTGGCCGGGTGGATCACCCCTCCACTTT
CDR3aa: CATSWPGGSPLHF

d_gene: NA
v_gene: TRBV27
abundance: NA
j_gene: TRBJ2-7
CDR3nt: TGTGCCAGCAGTTCACCCCCGGGACTCGGCTACGAGCAGTACTTC
CDR3aa: CASSSPPGLGYEQYF

d_gene: TRBD2
v_gene: TRBV27
abundance: NA
j_gene: TRBJ2-2
CDR3nt: TGTGCCAGCAGTCCAACGCCCCGCGGGGGGGCCGTCGGGGAGCTGTTTTTT
CDR3aa: CASSPTPRGGAVGELFF

d_gene: NA
v_gene: TRBV7-6
abundance: NA
j_gene: TRBJ1-2
CDR3nt: TGTGCCAGCAGCTTAGAACCCCAGATCTATGGCTACACCTTC
CDR3aa: CASSLEPQIYGYTF

d_gene: NA
v_gene: TRBV9
abundance: once
j_gene: TRBJ1-2
CDR3nt: TGTGCCAGCAGCGGAGGGGGGGGCGCGACAAACTATGGCTACACCTTC
CDR3aa: CASSGGGGATNYGYTF

d_gene: TRBD2
v_gene: TRBV2
abundance: NA
j_gene: TRBJ2-1
CDR3nt: TGTGCCAGCAGTTCGAGCGGGGGGGCTCCCGGGCCCTATGAGCAGTTCTTC
CDR3aa: CASSSSGGAPGPYEQFF

d_gene: NA
v_gene: TRBV29-1
abundance: NA
j_gene: TRBJ2-7
CDR3nt: TGCAGCGTGCGGCGGGTCTGGAGGGGCGAGCAGTACTTC
CDR3aa: CSVRRVWRGEQYF

d_gene: TRBD1
v_gene: TRBV19
abundance: NA
j_gene: TRBJ1-5
CDR3nt: TGTGCCAGTACCATCGGGGCCGACAGGGGCTGGAATCAGCCCCAGCATTTT
CDR3aa: CASTIGADRGWNQPQHF

d_gene: TRBD1
v_gene: TRBV5-1
abundance: NA
j_gene: TRBJ1-1
CDR3nt: TGCGCCAGCAGCTCGGGACAGGGTGGCACTGAAGCTTTCTTT
CDR3aa: CASSSGQGGTEAFF

d_gene: TRBD2
v_gene: TRBV7-6
abundance: NA
j_gene: TRBJ2-3
CDR3nt: TGTGCCAGCAGCTTAGTAGCGGGGGCCCGCACAGATACGCAGTATTTT
CDR3aa: CASSLVAGARTDTQYF

d_gene: NA
v_gene: TRBV6-5
abundance: NA
j_gene: TRBJ2-5
CDR3nt: TGTGCCAGCAGTCGGGGGGCTGTGGAGACCCAGTACTTC
CDR3aa: CASSRGAVETQYF

d_gene: NA
v_gene: TRBV5-4
abundance: NA
j_gene: TRBJ2-1
CDR3nt: TGTGCCAGCAGCTTGGTCCCAGGGTTTAGAAATGAGCAGTTCTTC
CDR3aa: CASSLVPGFRNEQFF

d_gene: TRBD1
v_gene: TRBV18
abundance: NA
j_gene: TRBJ2-6
CDR3nt: TGTGCCAGCTCACCAGTCACAGGGGGCGTGGGAGACAACGTCCTGACTTTC
CDR3aa: CASSPVTGGVGDNVLTF

d_gene: NA
v_gene: TRBV2
abundance: NA
j_gene: TRBJ2-1
CDR3nt: TGTGCCAAACGACTAGAGGGCAATGAGCAGTTCTTC
CDR3aa: CAKRLEGNEQFF

d_gene: NA
v_gene: TRBV7-9
abundance: NA
j_gene: TRBJ1-4
CDR3nt: TGTGCCAGCAGCTTCCCAGGGGTTAATGAAAAACTGTTTTTT
CDR3aa: CASSFPGVNEKLFF

d_gene: NA
v_gene: TRBV7-8
abundance: NA
j_gene: TRBJ1-2
CDR3nt: TGTGCCAGCAGCTTGGTTCCGGCTCCGGGAATCTATGGCTACACCTTC
CDR3aa: CASSLVPAPGIYGYTF

d_gene: NA
v_gene: TRBV25-1
abundance: NA
j_gene: TRBJ1-1
CDR3nt: TGTGCCAGCAGTGACGGGGTGAGGACTGAAGCTTTCTTT
CDR3aa: CASSDGVRTEAFF

d_gene: NA
v_gene: TRBV10-3
abundance: NA
j_gene: TRBJ1-1
CDR3nt: TGTGCCATCAGGGACCGGGAACAGAACACTGAAGCTTTCTTT
CDR3aa: CAIRDREQNTEAFF

d_gene: NA
v_gene: TRBV4-1
abundance: NA
j_gene: TRBJ2-7
CDR3nt: TGCGCCAGCAGCCAAGGTTTCGGGGTTGGGTACGAGCAGTACTTC
CDR3aa: CASSQGFGVGYEQYF

d_gene: NA
v_gene: TRBV11-2
abundance: NA
j_gene: TRBJ2-1
CDR3nt: TGTGCCAGCAGCTTACCTAGCAGGCCCTATGAGCAGTTCTTC
CDR3aa: CASSLPSRPYEQFF

d_gene: NA
v_gene: TRBV7-2
abundance: few
j_gene: TRBJ2-5
CDR3nt: TGTGCCAGCAGCTCAGTCCAAACGAGGCAGGACAGTCAAGAGACCCAGTACTTC
CDR3aa: CASSSVQTRQDSQETQYF

d_gene: TRBD1
v_gene: TRBV18
abundance: NA
j_gene: TRBJ1-6
CDR3nt: TGTGCCAGCTCACCGGGGAGACAGGGGGTCCAGAAGGGGTCACCCCTCCACTTT
CDR3aa: CASSPGRQGVQKGSPLHF

d_gene: TRBD1
v_gene: TRBV14
abundance: few
j_gene: TRBJ2-2
CDR3nt: TGTGCCAGCAGCCACGGACAGGACGTCGCCGGGGAGCTGTTTTTT
CDR3aa: CASSHGQDVAGELFF

d_gene: TRBD1
v_gene: TRBV27
abundance: NA
j_gene: TRBJ1-1
CDR3nt: TGTGCCAGCAGTTCGACAGGGTACACTGAAGCTTTCTTT
CDR3aa: CASSSTGYTEAFF

d_gene: TRBD1
v_gene: TRBV2
abundance: NA
j_gene: TRBJ2-7
CDR3nt: TGTGCCAGCAGGGGACAGGGGAGGTACGAGCAGTACTTC
CDR3aa: CASRGQGRYEQYF

d_gene: TRBD1
v_gene: TRBV28
abundance: NA
j_gene: TRBJ1-2
CDR3nt: TGTGCCAGCAGCCCACAGGGGCCGGATCCCTATGGCTACACCTTC
CDR3aa: CASSPQGPDPYGYTF

d_gene: TRBD2
v_gene: TRBV15
abundance: NA
j_gene: TRBJ2-3
CDR3nt: TGTGCCACCAACAAACGCTCCCAGCCTGCGGGGGGGAACACAGATACGCAGTATTTT
CDR3aa: CATNKRSQPAGGNTDTQYF

d_gene: NA
v_gene: TRBV10-2
abundance: NA
j_gene: TRBJ2-2
CDR3nt: TGCGCCAGCAGTGTGGAAATTTTATTAGCACATACTCTCACCGGGGAGCTGTTTTTT
CDR3aa: CASSVEILLAHTLTGELFF

d_gene: NA
v_gene: TRBV6-6
abundance: NA
j_gene: TRBJ2-5
CDR3nt: TGTGCCAGCAGCCGCGAAACCAGACAGGCCCAAGAGACCCAGTACTTC
CDR3aa: CASSRETRQAQETQYF

d_gene: TRBD2
v_gene: TRBV4-3
abundance: few
j_gene: TRBJ2-7
CDR3nt: TGCGCCAGCAGCCAAGATCTGACCTATATAGCGGGGCACTCCTACGAGCAGTACTTC
CDR3aa: CASSQDLTYIAGHSYEQYF

d_gene: NA
v_gene: TRBV30
abundance: NA
j_gene: TRBJ1-1
CDR3nt: TGTGCCTGGAACCCCCTGCGAATCACTGAAGCTTTCTTT
CDR3aa: CAWNPLRITEAFF

d_gene: TRBD1
v_gene: TRBV18
abundance: NA
j_gene: TRBJ1-1
CDR3nt: TGTGCCAGCTCATCAAACTGGTCGGGACAGGGGGGTAAGAACACTGAAGCTTTCTTT
CDR3aa: CASSSNWSGQGGKNTEAFF

d_gene: TRBD2
v_gene: TRBV10-3
abundance: NA
j_gene: TRBJ2-3
CDR3nt: TGTGCCATCTTGATTAGCGGGAGATTCACAGATACGCAGTATTTT
CDR3aa: CAILISGRFTDTQYF

d_gene: NA
v_gene: TRBV28
abundance: NA
j_gene: TRBJ2-5
CDR3nt: TGTGCCAGCAGCCCCATTTTGTCAGAGACCCAGTACTTC
CDR3aa: CASSPILSETQYF

d_gene: NA
v_gene: TRBV18
abundance: NA
j_gene: TRBJ2-7
CDR3nt: TGTGCCAGCTCACCGGAGCGGCCGAAGGGTGGGGAGCAGTACTTC
CDR3aa: CASSPERPKGGEQYF

d_gene: NA
v_gene: TRBV6-5
abundance: NA
j_gene: TRBJ1-1
CDR3nt: TGTGCCAGCACCCACTCCGTAAACACTGAAGCTTTCTTT
CDR3aa: CASTHSVNTEAFF

d_gene: TRBD1
v_gene: TRBV28
abundance: NA
j_gene: TRBJ1-1
CDR3nt: TGTGCCAGCAGTTTTCAGGGGGCACACTTGCCTGAAGCTTTCTTT
CDR3aa: CASSFQGAHLPEAFF

d_gene: NA
v_gene: TRBV7-8
abundance: NA
j_gene: TRBJ2-7
CDR3nt: TGTGCCAGCAGCCCAGATGACAAATCCTACGAGCAGTACTTC
CDR3aa: CASSPDDKSYEQYF

d_gene: TRBD2
v_gene: TRBV6-1
abundance: NA
j_gene: TRBJ2-7
CDR3nt: TGTGCCAGCAAAGCGGGGGGTTACGAGCAGTACTTC
CDR3aa: CASKAGGYEQYF

d_gene: TRBD1
v_gene: TRBV11-2
abundance: NA
j_gene: TRBJ1-4
CDR3nt: TGTGCCAGCAGCCAAGGACAGGGGGTCTCATCTAATGAAAAACTGTTTTTT
CDR3aa: CASSQGQGVSSNEKLFF

d_gene: NA
v_gene: TRBV5-5
abundance: once
j_gene: TRBJ1-1
CDR3nt: TGTGCCAGCAGCCAAACGGACAGGAACACTGAAGCTTTCTTT
CDR3aa: CASSQTDRNTEAFF

d_gene: TRBD2
v_gene: TRBV7-3
abundance: NA
j_gene: TRBJ2-1
CDR3nt: TGTGCCAGCAGCTCGGGGGGCAATGAGCAGTTCTTC
CDR3aa: CASSSGGNEQFF

d_gene: TRBD1
v_gene: TRBV11-2
abundance: NA
j_gene: TRBJ2-7
CDR3nt: TGTGCCAGCAGCTGGGACAGGGAATTCTCCTACGAGCAGTACTTC
CDR3aa: CASSWDREFSYEQYF

d_gene: NA
v_gene: TRBV28
abundance: NA
j_gene: TRBJ2-6
CDR3nt: TGTGCCAGCAGTCTCAGAAACAACAGGGTTGGGCGTTGGACTGGGGCCAACGTCCTGACTTTC
CDR3aa: CASSLRNNRVGRWTGANVLTF

d_gene: NA
v_gene: TRBV5-6
abundance: NA
j_gene: TRBJ1-3
CDR3nt: TGTGCCAGCAGCTCCCCGGGGAAACACTCTGGAAACACCATATATTTT
CDR3aa: CASSSPGKHSGNTIYF

d_gene: NA
v_gene: TRBV6-1
abundance: NA
j_gene: TRBJ1-2
CDR3nt: TGTGCCAGCAGTGACGCGACGGGGAACTATGGCTACACCTTC
CDR3aa: CASSDATGNYGYTF

d_gene: TRBD1
v_gene: TRBV28
abundance: NA
j_gene: TRBJ2-7
CDR3nt: TGTGCCAGCAGTTTTCGCACCCCGGGACAGGGGGTGACATACGAGCAGTACTTC
CDR3aa: CASSFRTPGQGVTYEQYF

d_gene: NA
v_gene: TRBV5-6
abundance: NA
j_gene: TRBJ2-3
CDR3nt: TGTGCCAGCAGCTTTTTCGGGACTCCAGAAACAGATACGCAGTATTTT
CDR3aa: CASSFFGTPETDTQYF

d_gene: NA
v_gene: TRBV5-1
abundance: NA
j_gene: TRBJ1-2
CDR3nt: TGCGCCAGCAGCTTGGGGGGCGGGGGATGGGCTCGCCCAGAATATGGCTACACCTTC
CDR3aa: CASSLGGGGWARPEYGYTF

d_gene: NA
v_gene: TRBV28
abundance: NA
j_gene: TRBJ2-7
CDR3nt: TGTGCCAGCACCCTTTCAGGGGACGAGCAGTACTTC
CDR3aa: CASTLSGDEQYF

d_gene: NA
v_gene: TRBV21-1
abundance: NA
j_gene: TRBJ1-5
CDR3nt: TGTGCCAGCAGCAAACAGGGACAGGGAGGCAATCAGCCCCAGCATTTT
CDR3aa: CASSKQGQGGNQPQHF

d_gene: NA
v_gene: TRBV10-3
abundance: NA
j_gene: TRBJ1-3
CDR3nt: TGTGCCATCAGTGATGGTGGCAGTGGAAACACCATATATTTT
CDR3aa: CAISDGGSGNTIYF

d_gene: TRBD2
v_gene: TRBV5-1
abundance: NA
j_gene: TRBJ2-3
CDR3nt: TGCGCCAGCAGCTTGGTGTGGGTGGTAGCGGGGTTCGTGGCAGATACGCAGTATTTT
CDR3aa: CASSLVWVVAGFVADTQYF

d_gene: NA
v_gene: TRBV28
abundance: few
j_gene: TRBJ2-1
CDR3nt: TGTGCCAGCAGTTTATGGGCGGTTTTCAATGAGCAGTTCTTC
CDR3aa: CASSLWAVFNEQFF